The 17 T cell receptor beta chains below come from one sample, sequenced in a study of human T cells and chemical hapten exposure. Using its own MiXCR run on the RACE reads, TCRdb lists one record per CDR3 protein. This table has some 91,000 distinct CDR3 sequences, 9.5% to 15% appearing once. Time point defined: patch test 1, 2 weeks after DPC sensitization. As to treatment: therapeutic diphenylcyclopropenone sensitization with weekly scalp DPC. This specimen was whole blood, taken in connection with sensitization to the hapten diphenylcyclopropenone (DPC). The receptors were sampled from a woman in her thirties or forties with alopecia areata. Some clones in this sample may be carry-over from other donors' samples.

This chain links TRBV5-6 with TRBJ2-7; 7 bases map to TRBD1. The germline V gene encodes CDR1 SGHDT and CDR2 YYEEEE. The CDR3 is 14 residues long. V trimming: 0 bases; J trimming: 2 bases; junction bases outside the gene matches: 2. CDR3 nucleotides: TGTGCCAGCAGCTTGGGGGGACAGCCCTACGAGCAGTACTTC. Translated, it gives CASSLGGQPYEQYF.

This clonotype was seen ten or more times. This rearrangement joins TRBV27 to TRBJ1-4; D remains unclear. Trimming pared 8 bases from V and 5 bases from J, leaving 12 bases between. CDR1 and CDR2 from the germline V gene are MNHEY and SMNVEV (reference sequence). This CDR3 contains 13 residues. CDR3 sequence reads: CASGSVENEKLFF. The CDR3 DNA sequence: TGTGCCAGCGGGTCCGTAGAAAATGAAAAACTGTTTTTT.

The table lists this clonotype with many counts. The V and J genes are TRBV7-8 and TRBJ2-1, with 8 bases identical to TRBD1. This CDR3 is 17 amino acids long. The ends lost 5 bases at V and 4 bases at J; junction bases unmatched: 13. Germline loops: CDR1 SGHVS, CDR2 FQNEAQ. The CDR3 is CASSQKGRDRTYNEQFF. The CDR3 bases are TGTGCCAGCAGCCAGAAGGGACGGGACAGGACGTACAATGAGCAGTTCTTC.

The chain is built from TRBV30 and TRBJ2-1; 7 bases are a match to TRBD1. The germline V gene encodes CDR1 GTSNPN and CDR2 SVGIG (reference sequence). V was clipped by 0 bases and J by 3 bases; unmatched bases: 5. There are 15 residues in the CDR3. The chain's CDR3 is CAWSVSDRDYNEQFF. DNA of the CDR3: TGTGCCTGGAGTGTAAGTGACAGGGACTACAATGAGCAGTTCTTC.

This clonotype was recorded a few times. The rearrangement uses TRBV3-1 and TRBJ2-7, with 9 positions matching TRBD2. After removal of 1 base from V and 5 bases from J, the junction contained 6 bases not matched to a gene. Germline loops: CDR1 LGHDT, CDR2 YNNKEL (reference sequence). This CDR3 comprises 15 residues. The CDR3 sequence: CASSQVMASGNEQYF. In DNA, the CDR3 is TGTGCCAGCAGCCAAGTCATGGCTAGCGGGAACGAGCAGTACTTC.

The V and J genes are TRBV24-1 and TRBJ2-1; D is uncertain. The CDR3 spans 14 residues. Germline CDR1 and CDR2: KGHDR and SFDVKD. Trimming took 3 bases from V and 6 from J, leaving 11 bases between them. The CDR3 DNA sequence: TGTGCCACCAGTGATACCGCCGGGTTCAATGAGCAGTTCTTC. Encoded protein: CATSDTAGFNEQFF.

In its sample, this clonotype was seen a few times. The chain joins TRBV20-1 to TRBJ2-7; TRBD2 matches 11 bases. CDR1 is DFQATT, CDR2 SNEGSKA, per germline (reference sequence). The J segment lost 7 bases and the V segment lost 2 bases, leaving 16 bases of the junction unmatched. This CDR3 has 17 amino acids. CDR3 nucleotide sequence: TGCAGTGCTAGATTACCGGACAGGGAACTAGCGGGGGAAGAGCAGTACTTC. This translates into CSARLPDRELAGEEQYF.

The sample holds a few counts of this clonotype. V gene TRBV20-1 combines with J gene TRBJ2-4; tentative D call: TRBD2 (5 bases). V was cut by 6 bases and J by 5 bases, with 14 bases left in between. The CDR3 contains 13 residues. CDR1 DFQATT and CDR2 SNEGSKA come from the germline V gene (reference sequence). This CDR3 is CSASGRTENIQYF. The DNA of the CDR3 is TGCAGTGCGAGTGGGAGAACTGAAAACATTCAGTACTTC.

V gene TRBV6-2 or TRBV6-3 combines with J gene TRBJ2-1, with D possibly called TRBD1 or TRBD2 (5 bases each). CDR3 length equals 16 residues. The germline CDR1 and CDR2 sequences are MNHEY and SVGEGT. V dropped 5 bases and J dropped 0 bases, with 14 bases sitting between them. The CDR3 loop reads CASSNQGGSSYNEQFF. CDR3 sequence (DNA): TGTGCCAGCAGTAACCAGGGTGGGAGCTCCTACAATGAGCAGTTCTTC.

V and J are TRBV5-1 and TRBJ2-7; TRBD1 matches at 9 bases. Unmatched junction bases numbered 6, after V lost 3 bases and J lost 5 bases. The germline V gene encodes CDR1 SGHRS and CDR2 YFSETQ. This CDR3 is built from 14 residues. CDR3 sequence (DNA): TGCGCCAGCAGCTGGGGACAGGGAACCAACGAGCAGTACTTC. Amino acid sequence: CASSWGQGTNEQYF.

V gene TRBV24-1 combines with J gene TRBJ2-1; 11 bases are shared with TRBD1. The trim removed 12 bases at V and 2 bases at J, leaving 5 bases unmatched. This CDR3 comprises 14 residues. Germline V gene data show CDR1 as KGHDR and CDR2 as SFDVKD. CDR3 loop: CASGQGATYNEQFF. The CDR3 DNA reads as TGTGCCTCAGGACAGGGGGCCACCTACAATGAGCAGTTCTTC.

Only a few counts were recorded for this clonotype. This chain joins TRBV29-1 and TRBJ2-7; no definite D call. Trimming left V 4 bases short and J 2 bases short, with 9 bases between. CDR1 SQVTM and CDR2 ANQGSEA come from the germline V gene. The CDR3 consists of 12 residues. The CDR3 here is CSVGANTYEQYF. DNA of the CDR3: TGCAGCGTTGGGGCCAATACCTACGAGCAGTACTTC.

Ten or more counts support this clonotype. The V call is TRBV24-1, the J call TRBJ2-2; D not certain. The germline V and J ends were trimmed by 8 bases and 4 bases, with 4 bases remaining between them. Per the germline V gene, CDR1 is KGHDR and CDR2 is SFDVKD. This CDR3 has 11 amino acids. CDR3 DNA sequence: TGTGCCACCAAGGGCACCGGGGAGCTGTTTTTT. Its translation: CATKGTGELFF.

This clonotype was recorded a few times. J is TRBJ2-5 and V is TRBV3-1; the D gene is possibly TRBD2 (5 bases). Trimming took off 1 base at V and 7 bases at J, with 16 bases between the two ends. Germline CDR1 is LGHDT and CDR2 is YNNKEL (reference sequence). The length of the CDR3 is 15 residues. The CDR3 sequence: CASSQGVYNGGTQYF. DNA for the CDR3: TGTGCCAGCAGCCAAGGGGTGTACAACGGAGGGACCCAGTACTTC.

The V gene is TRBV4-1, the J gene TRBJ2-5; D is ambiguous. Germline-derived CDR1 and CDR2 are MGHRA and YSYEKL. V was clipped by 2 bases and J by 3 bases, with 7 bases between them. This CDR3 contains 13 residues. CDR3 sequence (DNA): TGCGCCAGCAGCCAATGGGGAAAAGAGACCCAGTACTTC. Protein product: CASSQWGKETQYF.

V is TRBV10-3 and J is TRBJ2-3, with 7 positions matching TRBD1. The junction had 4 bases not matched to a gene; V was cut back by 4 bases and J by 0 bases. In germline, CDR1 is ENHRY, CDR2 SYGVKD. This CDR3 has 15 amino acids. The CDR3 nucleotides are TGTGCCATCAGTGTTGAGGGGGCTAGCACAGATACGCAGTATTTT. Protein sequence: CAISVEGASTDTQYF.

There are a few counts of this clonotype. The CDR3 DNA reads TGTGCCAGCAGTGAAGCAGTCCTAGCGGAACTCACAGATACGCAGTATTTT. As protein: CASSEAVLAELTDTQYF. J is TRBJ2-3 and V is TRBV2; 7 bases agree with TRBD2. The CDR3 consists of 17 residues. Germline lookup yields CDR1 SNHLY and CDR2 FYNNEI. J was trimmed by 2 bases and V by 0 bases; bases with no gene match: 8.